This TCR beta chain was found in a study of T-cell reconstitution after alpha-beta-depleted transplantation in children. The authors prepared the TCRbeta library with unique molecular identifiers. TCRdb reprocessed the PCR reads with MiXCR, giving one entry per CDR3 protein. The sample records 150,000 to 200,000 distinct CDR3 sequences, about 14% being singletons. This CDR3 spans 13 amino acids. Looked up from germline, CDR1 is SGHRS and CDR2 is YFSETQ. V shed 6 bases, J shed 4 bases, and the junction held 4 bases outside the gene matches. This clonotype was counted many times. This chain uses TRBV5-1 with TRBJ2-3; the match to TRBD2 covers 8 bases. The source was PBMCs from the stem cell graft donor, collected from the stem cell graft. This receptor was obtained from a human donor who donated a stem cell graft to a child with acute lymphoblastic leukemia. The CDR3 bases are TGCGCCAGCACCTCCGGGAGGGCAGATACGCAGTATTTT. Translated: CASTSGRADTQYF.